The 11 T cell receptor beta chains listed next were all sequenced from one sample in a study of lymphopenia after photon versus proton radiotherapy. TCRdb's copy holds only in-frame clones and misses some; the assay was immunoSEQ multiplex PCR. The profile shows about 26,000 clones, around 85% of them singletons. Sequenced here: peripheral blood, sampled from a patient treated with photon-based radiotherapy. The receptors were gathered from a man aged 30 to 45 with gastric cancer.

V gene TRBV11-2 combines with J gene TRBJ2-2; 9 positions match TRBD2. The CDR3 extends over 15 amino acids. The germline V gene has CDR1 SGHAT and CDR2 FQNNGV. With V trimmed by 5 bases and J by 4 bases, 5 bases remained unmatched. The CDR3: CASSGLATFTGELFF. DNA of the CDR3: TGTGCCAGCAGCGGACTAGCGACCTTCACCGGGGAGCTGTTTTTT.

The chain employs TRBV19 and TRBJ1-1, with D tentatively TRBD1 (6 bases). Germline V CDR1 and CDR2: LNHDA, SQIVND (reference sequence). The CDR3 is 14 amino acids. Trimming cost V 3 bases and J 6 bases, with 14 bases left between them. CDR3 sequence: CASSIGQGRAEAFF. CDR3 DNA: TGTGCCAGTAGTATCGGTCAGGGGAGGGCTGAAGCTTTCTTT.

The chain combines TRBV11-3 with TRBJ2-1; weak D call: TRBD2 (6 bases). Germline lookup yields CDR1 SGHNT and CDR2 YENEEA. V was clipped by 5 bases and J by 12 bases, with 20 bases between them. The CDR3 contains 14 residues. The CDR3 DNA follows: TGTGCCAGCAGCGGGGCGGCTAGCGCTAAACGGCAGTTCTTC. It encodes CASSGAASAKRQFF.

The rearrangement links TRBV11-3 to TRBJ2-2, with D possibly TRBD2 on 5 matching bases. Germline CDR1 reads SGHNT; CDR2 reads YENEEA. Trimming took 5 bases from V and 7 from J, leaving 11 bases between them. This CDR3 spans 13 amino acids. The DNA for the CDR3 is TGTGCCAGCAGCAAGGCGGGTTACGGGGAGCTGTTTTTT. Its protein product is CASSKAGYGELFF.

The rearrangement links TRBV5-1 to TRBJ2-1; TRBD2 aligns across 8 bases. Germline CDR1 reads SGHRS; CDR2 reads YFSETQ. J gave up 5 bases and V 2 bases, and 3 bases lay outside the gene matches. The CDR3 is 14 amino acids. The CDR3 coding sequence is TGCGCCAGCAGCTTAGCTAGCGGGCACAATGAGCAGTTCTTC. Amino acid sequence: CASSLASGHNEQFF.

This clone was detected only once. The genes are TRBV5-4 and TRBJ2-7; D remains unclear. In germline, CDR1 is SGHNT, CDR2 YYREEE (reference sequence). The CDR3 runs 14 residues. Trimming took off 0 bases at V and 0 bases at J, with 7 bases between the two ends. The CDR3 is CASSLDRSSYEQYF. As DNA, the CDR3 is TGTGCCAGCAGCTTGGACAGAAGCTCCTACGAGCAGTACTTC. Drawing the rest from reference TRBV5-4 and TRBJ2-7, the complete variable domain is ETGVTQSPTHLIKTRGQQVTLRCSSQSGHNTVSWYQQALGQGPQFIFQYYREEENGRGNFPPRFSGLQFPNYSSELNVNALELDDSALYLCASSLDRSSYEQYFGPGTRLTVT.

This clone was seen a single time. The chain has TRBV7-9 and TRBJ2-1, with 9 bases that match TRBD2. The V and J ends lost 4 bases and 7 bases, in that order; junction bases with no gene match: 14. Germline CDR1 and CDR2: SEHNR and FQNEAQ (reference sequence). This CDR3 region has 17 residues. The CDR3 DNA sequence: TGTGCCAGCAGCTATCTTAGCGGGAGAACCCCTCAGAATGAGCAGTTCTTC. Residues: CASSYLSGRTPQNEQFF.

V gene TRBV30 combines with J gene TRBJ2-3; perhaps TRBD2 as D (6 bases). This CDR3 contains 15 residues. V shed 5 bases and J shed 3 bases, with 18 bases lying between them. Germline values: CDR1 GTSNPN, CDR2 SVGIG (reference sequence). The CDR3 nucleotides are TGTGCCTGGTACCCCGGGACTTGGAGGACAGATACGCAGTATTTT. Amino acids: CAWYPGTWRTDTQYF.

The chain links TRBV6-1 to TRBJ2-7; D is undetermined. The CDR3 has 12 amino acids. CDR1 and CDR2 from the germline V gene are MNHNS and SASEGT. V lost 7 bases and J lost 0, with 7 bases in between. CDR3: CASKEISYEQYF. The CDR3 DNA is TGTGCCAGCAAGGAAATCTCCTACGAGCAGTACTTC.

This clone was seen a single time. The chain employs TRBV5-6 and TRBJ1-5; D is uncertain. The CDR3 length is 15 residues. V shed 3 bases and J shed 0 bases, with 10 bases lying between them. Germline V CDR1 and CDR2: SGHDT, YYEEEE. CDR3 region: CASSSYPGSNQPQHF. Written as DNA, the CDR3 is TGTGCCAGCAGCTCCTACCCAGGTAGCAATCAGCCCCAGCATTTT.

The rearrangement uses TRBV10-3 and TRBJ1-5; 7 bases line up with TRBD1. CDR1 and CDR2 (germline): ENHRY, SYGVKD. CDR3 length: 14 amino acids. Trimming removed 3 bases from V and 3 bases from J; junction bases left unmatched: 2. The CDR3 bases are TGTGCCATCAGTGATGGACAGGTCAATCAGCCCCAGCATTTT. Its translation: CAISDGQVNQPQHF.